Shown below are 26 T cell receptor beta chains from a single sample sequenced in a study of shared clonotypes between healthy human individuals (dated by TCRdb to about 2020). Receptor amplification or capture employed the immunoSEQ multiplex PCR assay. Entries here come from immuneACCESS through TCRdb and include only in-frame sequences with V and J called. Some clones fail to appear in such tables; in the studies checked, an unresolved V gene covers under half of the shortfall, and the cause of the remainder is unknown. Recorded for this sample are under 1,100,000 clones; 65% to 75% of them occurred a single time. The top ten clonotypes cover nearly 1.5% of the sample. What was sequenced was memory CD4+ T cells sorted from blood. This sample's cell subset or site label indicates: CD45RA-negative fraction. The receptors shown here come from a man aged 18 to 30 in good health.

V and J are TRBV7-2 and TRBJ2-7, with a possible D match to TRBD2 (6 bases). The CDR3 length is 12 residues. Looked up from germline, CDR1 is SGHTA and CDR2 is FQGNSA. The V gene lost 8 bases and the J gene lost 3 bases, with 11 bases spanning the gap. This CDR3 is CASGTGNYEQYF. The CDR3 coding sequence is TGTGCCAGCGGGACTGGAAACTACGAGCAGTACTTC.

This chain uses TRBV5-6 with TRBJ2-1; 7 bases fit TRBD1. V lost 5 bases, J lost 3 bases, and 5 bases stayed unmatched. Germline assignment: CDR1 SGHDT and CDR2 YYEEEE. CDR3 length equals 14 residues. The CDR3 protein is CASSYRGYYNEQFF. DNA of the CDR3: TGTGCCAGCAGTTACAGGGGATACTACAATGAGCAGTTCTTC.

The table lists this clone with a few counts. The V call is TRBV2, the J call TRBJ2-3; 11 bases are a match to TRBD2. The J segment lost 2 bases and the V segment lost 4 bases, leaving 14 bases of the junction unmatched. Germline V gene lookup returns CDR1 SNHLY and CDR2 FYNNEI. This CDR3 has 19 amino acids. The CDR3 DNA sequence: TGTGCCAGCAGTGCGCGGCGTCTAGCGGGGGGCTATACCACAGATACGCAGTATTTT. Translated: CASSARRLAGGYTTDTQYF.

This clone was observed a few times. The gene calls are TRBV11-2 and TRBJ1-4; TRBD1 aligns across 8 bases. With 5 bases clipped from V and 3 bases from J, the junction kept 14 bases outside the gene matches. This CDR3 is built from 18 residues. Germline CDR1 reads SGHAT; CDR2 reads FQNNGV. The CDR3 sequence is CASSLGVQGAYSNEKLFF. The CDR3 nucleotides are TGTGCCAGCAGCCTAGGGGTCCAGGGGGCATACTCTAATGAAAAACTGTTTTTT.

The J gene is TRBJ2-3, the V gene TRBV7-9; D remains unclear. Trimming stripped 3 bases from V and 4 bases from J, with 8 bases between. CDR3 length: 13 residues. The germline V gene has CDR1 SEHNR and CDR2 FQNEAQ (reference sequence). The CDR3 region is CASSFFASDTQYF. CDR3 nucleotides: TGTGCCAGCAGCTTTTTCGCCTCAGATACGCAGTATTTT.

The genes are TRBV6-5 and TRBJ2-1, with TRBD2 matching over 8 bases. Germline V gene sequence: CDR1 MNHEY, CDR2 SVGAGI. The CDR3 has 16 amino acids. Unmatched junction bases numbered 8, after V lost 3 bases and J lost 4 bases. The CDR3 spells CASSYGFAGGYNEQFF. The CDR3 coding sequence is TGTGCCAGCAGTTATGGTTTCGCGGGGGGATACAATGAGCAGTTCTTC.

This clone was picked up one time. J is TRBJ2-7 and V is TRBV9; TRBD1 matches 8 bases. Germline-derived CDR1 and CDR2 are SGDLS and YYNGEE. V shed 4 bases, J shed 4 bases, and the junction held 7 bases outside the gene matches. The CDR3 consists of 14 residues. Written as DNA, the CDR3 is TGTGCCAGCAGCCCACAGGGGGGACTTTACGAGCAGTACTTC. Translated, it gives CASSPQGGLYEQYF.

This clone was observed at least ten times. V gene TRBV14 combines with J gene TRBJ1-2; D uncertain. CDR3 length: 13 amino acids. Germline loops: CDR1 SGHDN, CDR2 FVKESK. The V gene lost 0 bases and the J gene lost 1 base, with 3 bases spanning the gap. CDR3: CASSQEFNYGYTF. CDR3 DNA: TGTGCCAGCAGCCAAGAATTTAACTATGGCTACACCTTC.

This clone was seen many times. V is TRBV7-2 and J is TRBJ1-6, with D unclear. Germline-derived CDR1 and CDR2 are SGHTA and FQGNSA. The CDR3 loop spans 15 amino acids. The V gene lost 1 base and the J gene lost 5 bases, with 9 bases spanning the gap. The CDR3 nucleotides read TGTGCCAGCAGCTTAGATCGGGGTGATAATTCACCCCTCCACTTT. This sequence encodes CASSLDRGDNSPLHF.

This chain links TRBV2 with TRBJ1-6; perhaps TRBD1 as D (5 bases). Per germline, CDR1 SNHLY and CDR2 FYNNEI. The CDR3 has 14 amino acids. Trimming took off 6 bases at V and 7 bases at J, with 13 bases between the two ends. This chain's CDR3 is CASSPGSGNSPLHF. In nucleotides, the CDR3 is TGTGCCAGCAGCCCCGGGTCAGGGAATTCACCCCTCCACTTT.

This sequence joins TRBV5-4 and TRBJ2-3, with D perhaps TRBD1 (6 bases). The CDR3 runs to 15 residues. Germline assignment: CDR1 SGHNT and CDR2 YYREEE (reference sequence). With 4 bases removed from V and 1 base from J, the gap between germline ends came to 13 bases. CDR3 in amino acids: CASSTQGRRTDTQYF. The CDR3 bases are TGTGCCAGCAGCACACAGGGCCGGCGCACAGATACGCAGTATTTT. The entire variable domain, with the rest obtained from reference TRBV5-4 and TRBJ2-3, is as follows: ETGVTQSPTHLIKTRGQQVTLRCSSQSGHNTVSWYQQALGQGPQFIFQYYREEENGRGNFPPRFSGLQFPNYSSELNVNALELDDSALYLCASSTQGRRTDTQYFGPGTRLTVL.

The rearrangement joins TRBV18 to TRBJ1-5; a possible D gene is TRBD1 (5 bases). Trimming left V 6 bases short and J 2 bases short, with 11 bases between. CDR1 and CDR2 (germline): KGHSH, LQKENI. The CDR3 length is 14 residues. The CDR3 is CASSGTGGNQPQHF. The CDR3 DNA sequence: TGTGCCAGCTCTGGTACAGGTGGCAATCAGCCCCAGCATTTT.

The rearrangement links TRBV7-6 to TRBJ1-1, with D unresolved. Germline CDR1 is SGHVS and CDR2 is FNYEAQ. CDR3 size: 13 residues. V was shortened by 4 bases and J by 3 bases, with 9 bases between the two germline ends. In DNA, the CDR3 is TGTGCCAGCAGCTCCGGTGGCCACACTGAAGCTTTCTTT. This gives the protein CASSSGGHTEAFF. Supplemented by reference TRBV7-6 and TRBJ1-1, the full variable domain reads GAGVSQSPRYKVTKRGQDVALRCDPISGHVSLYWYRQALGQGPEFLTYFNYEAQQDKSGLPNDRFSAERPEGSISTLTIQRTEQRDSAMYRCASSSGGHTEAFFGQGTRLTVV.

This clone is a singleton in its sample. The chain has TRBV5-1 and TRBJ1-6, with 7 bases aligning to TRBD1. V lost 3 bases, J lost 7 bases, and 10 bases stayed unmatched. This CDR3 has 16 amino acids. Germline CDR1 is SGHRS and CDR2 is YFSETQ. The CDR3 loop reads CASSSRSQGQNSPLHF. In nucleotides, the CDR3 is TGCGCCAGCAGCTCTCGTTCACAGGGGCAGAATTCACCCCTCCACTTT.

V usage is TRBV7-2 and J usage is TRBJ1-5, with 10 bases aligning to TRBD1. After removal of 6 bases from V and 4 bases from J, the junction contained 6 bases not matched to a gene. This CDR3 is built from 15 residues. Germline V gives CDR1 SGHTA, CDR2 FQGNSA. The CDR3 nucleotides are TGTGCCAGCAGACCCGGGACAGGGGAAAATCAGCCCCAGCATTTT. Translation: CASRPGTGENQPQHF.

The chain combines TRBV10-3 with TRBJ1-4; 7 bases line up with TRBD1. Germline V gives CDR1 ENHRY, CDR2 SYGVKD. This CDR3 is 15 amino acids long. V lost 5 bases to trimming and J lost 5 bases; unmatched junction nucleotides: 8. The CDR3, as DNA: TGTGCCATCAGTTCAGGGACAGATAAAAATGAAAAACTGTTTTTT. Translated, it gives CAISSGTDKNEKLFF.

V is TRBV5-1 and J is TRBJ1-4; D is undetermined. The V and J ends lost 4 bases and 4 bases respectively, with 8 bases between them. The CDR3 consists of 13 residues. Germline V lookup: CDR1 SGHRS, CDR2 YFSETQ. Here the CDR3 reads CASSEQYNEKLFF. CDR3 sequence (DNA): TGCGCCAGCAGCGAACAGTATAATGAAAAACTGTTTTTT.

V usage is TRBV7-2 and J usage is TRBJ2-7, with 11 bases matching TRBD2. This CDR3 spans 16 amino acids. The V and J ends lost 1 base and 3 bases, in that order; junction bases with no gene match: 5. The germline gives CDR1 SGHTA, CDR2 FQGNSA. CDR3 sequence reads: CASSLDLTSGVYEQYF. The DNA for the CDR3 is TGTGCCAGCAGCTTAGACTTGACTAGCGGGGTCTACGAGCAGTACTTC. The full variable domain, in which reference TRBV7-2 and TRBJ2-7 provide the parts outside the CDR3, is GAGVSQSPSNKVTEKGKDVELRCDPISGHTALYWYRQSLGQGLEFLIYFQGNSAPDKSGLPSDRFSAERTGGSVSTLTIQRTQQEDSAVYLCASSLDLTSGVYEQYFGPGTRLTVT.

The chain couples TRBV19 to TRBJ2-7; 7 bases match TRBD1. The V and J ends lost 3 bases and 6 bases, in that order; junction bases with no gene match: 11. This CDR3 has 15 amino acids. The germline CDR1 and CDR2 sequences are LNHDA and SQIVND (reference sequence). In DNA, the CDR3 is TGTGCCAGTAGTATGGCTGTGACAGGGTCTAGCGAGCAGTACTTC. This codes for CASSMAVTGSSEQYF.

J is TRBJ2-2 and V is TRBV19, with 7 nucleotides matching TRBD1. V was clipped by 6 bases and J by 2 bases; unmatched bases: 6. CDR3 length: 15 amino acids. Germline V gene data show CDR1 as LNHDA and CDR2 as SQIVND (reference sequence). CDR3 sequence: CASRTGQSNTGELFF. The CDR3 DNA reads as TGTGCCAGTAGAACGGGACAGAGTAACACCGGGGAGCTGTTTTTT.

V and J are TRBV4-3 and TRBJ2-5; D might be TRBD1 (6 bases). The V end was cut by 4 bases, the J end by 3 bases, with 9 bases between. Germline loops: CDR1 LGHNA, CDR2 YSLEER. CDR3 size: 13 residues. The CDR3 region is CASSRHREETQYF. The CDR3 region has the DNA TGCGCCAGCAGCCGGCACAGGGAAGAGACCCAGTACTTC.

The V and J genes are TRBV7-8 and TRBJ1-2; D is undetermined. V was pared by 4 bases and J by 4 bases, with 7 bases between. The CDR3 has 12 amino acids. Germline V gene sequence: CDR1 SGHVS, CDR2 FQNEAQ. The CDR3 reads CASSWGLYGYTF. Written as DNA, the CDR3 is TGTGCCAGCAGCTGGGGTCTCTATGGCTACACCTTC.

This clone was observed a few times. V usage is TRBV5-8 and J usage is TRBJ1-5; D gene unclear. The CDR3 sequence is 15 residues long. Germline assignment: CDR1 SGHTS and CDR2 YDEGEE. Trimming removed 1 base at V and 2 bases at J, with 10 bases between. The CDR3 here is CASSLIHRGNQPQHF. For the CDR3, the DNA is TGTGCCAGCAGCTTGATCCATAGGGGCAATCAGCCCCAGCATTTT. Combining the CDR3 with reference TRBV5-8 and TRBJ1-5 gives the whole variable domain EAGVTQSPTHLIKTRGQQATLRCSPISGHTSVYWYQQALGLGLQFLLWYDEGEERNRGNFPPRFSGRQFPNYSSELNVNALELEDSALYLCASSLIHRGNQPQHFGDGTRLSIL.

The chain is built from TRBV9 and TRBJ2-5, with D uncertain. The germline gives CDR1 SGDLS, CDR2 YYNGEE. The CDR3 loop spans 14 amino acids. Trimming shortened V by 2 bases and J by 0 bases, and 8 bases separated the two germline ends. CDR3 region: CASSVSINQETQYF. The CDR3 DNA reads as TGTGCCAGCAGCGTCTCCATAAACCAAGAGACCCAGTACTTC.

CDR3 amino acids: CASIRGRETGANVLTF. The CDR3, as DNA: TGTGCCAGCATCAGGGGGCGGGAGACTGGGGCCAACGTCCTGACTTTC. The rearrangement joins TRBV7-2 to TRBJ2-6, with D possibly matching TRBD1 (8 bases). Trimming pared 7 bases from V and 2 bases from J, leaving 15 bases between. The CDR3 runs 16 residues. Germline V CDR1 and CDR2: SGHTA, FQGNSA.

The rearrangement uses TRBV5-8 and TRBJ1-5, with D unclear. Germline values: CDR1 SGHTS, CDR2 YDEGEE. V gave up 1 base and J gave up 12 bases, with 20 bases separating them. The CDR3 length is 15 residues. DNA for the CDR3: TGTGCCAGCAGCTTGATAGAGGGTTTTTCGGCGGGCCAGCATTTT. It codes for CASSLIEGFSAGQHF. Based on the CDR3 plus reference TRBV5-8 and TRBJ1-5, the full variable domain is EAGVTQSPTHLIKTRGQQATLRCSPISGHTSVYWYQQALGLGLQFLLWYDEGEERNRGNFPPRFSGRQFPNYSSELNVNALELEDSALYLCASSLIEGFSAGQHFGDGTRLSIL.